The 28 T cell receptor beta chains given below trace back to one sample, sequenced in a study of T cells in Graves' hyperthyroidism and ophthalmopathy. RNA transcripts served as the template for amplifying TCR beta CDR3 regions. The HTBI primer set served for first-round RT-PCR of the TCR CDR3. TCRdb passed the multiplex PCR reads through MiXCR, listing each CDR3 protein once. Altogether 200,000 to 250,000 distinct CDR3 sequences are present, 16% being singletons, with the ten largest covering under 35%. What was sequenced was blood. All receptors derive from a woman aged 18-29 years with Graves' ophthalmopathy.

This clonotype was detected many times. V is TRBV5-6 and J is TRBJ2-5; D not resolved. V gave up 0 bases and J gave up 0 bases, with 6 bases separating them. The CDR3 length is 14 residues. Germline V lookup: CDR1 SGHDT, CDR2 YYEEEE. CDR3 bases: TGTGCCAGCAGCTTGGGGTGGTACCAAGAGACCCAGTACTTC. It yields the protein CASSLGWYQETQYF.

At least ten counts were recorded for this clonotype. The chain employs TRBV7-2 and TRBJ1-2; 7 bases map to TRBD1. J gave up 6 bases and V 1 base, and 5 bases lay outside the gene matches. This CDR3 is 14 amino acids long. Germline V gene sequence: CDR1 SGHTA, CDR2 FQGNSA. CDR3 nucleotide sequence: TGTGCCAGCAGCTTAGGGGGACAGTCCCATGGCTACACCTTC. This translates into CASSLGGQSHGYTF.

The rearrangement joins TRBV4-3 to TRBJ1-1; no clear D gene. Germline lookup yields CDR1 LGHNA and CDR2 YSLEER. The CDR3 spans 14 residues. Trimming took 0 bases from V and 6 from J, leaving 11 bases between them. In DNA form, the CDR3 reads TGCGCCAGCAGCCAAGATTGGAGGGCGGCTGAAGCTTTCTTT. Translation: CASSQDWRAAEAFF.

This clonotype was seen at least ten times. The chain employs TRBV7-2 and TRBJ2-3, with 7 nucleotides matching TRBD1. This CDR3 has 14 residues. Germline lookup yields CDR1 SGHTA and CDR2 FQGNSA. V dropped 1 base and J dropped 5; count of bases not matched to a gene: 3. The CDR3 spells CASSLDWDRDTQYF. CDR3 in DNA: TGTGCCAGCAGCTTAGACTGGGACAGAGATACGCAGTATTTT.

This clonotype has ten or more counts. The junction departs from the called germline gene at one end, perhaps through a read error. The chain is built from TRBV2 and TRBJ2-1; D remains unclear. The length of the CDR3 is 15 residues. Germline V gene sequence: CDR1 SNHLY, CDR2 FYNNEI. CDR3 DNA sequence: TGTGCCAGCAGTGAATGGGTCGAGAGGACCAATGAGCGGTTCTTC. Protein product: CASSEWVERTNERFF.

The sample holds many counts of this clonotype. The rearrangement uses TRBV4-3 and TRBJ2-3; the match to TRBD2 covers 8 bases. J lost 1 base, V lost 0 bases, and 6 bases had no gene match. Germline V gene sequence: CDR1 LGHNA, CDR2 YSLEER. The CDR3 spans 17 residues. The CDR3 sequence: CASSQDRMGLGTDTQYF. The CDR3 DNA follows: TGCGCCAGCAGCCAAGATCGAATGGGACTAGGCACAGATACGCAGTATTTT.

This clonotype was seen repeatedly, ten times or more. The chain employs TRBV20-1 and TRBJ2-5; TRBD1 agrees at 9 bases. The CDR3 runs 13 residues. CDR1 DFQATT and CDR2 SNEGSKA come from the germline V gene (reference sequence). J was trimmed by 5 bases and V by 5 bases; bases with no gene match: 6. CDR3 nucleotides: TGCAGTGCTCAGGACAGGGGTAGTGAGACCCAGTACTTC. Its protein is CSAQDRGSETQYF.

This clonotype was detected many times. J is TRBJ2-1 and V is TRBV12-5; 11 positions agree with TRBD2. The CDR3 has 17 amino acids. Germline V lookup: CDR1 LGHNT, CDR2 FRNRAP. The V gene end was trimmed by 6 bases and the J gene end by 4 bases; junction bases not matched to a gene: 11. As DNA, the CDR3 is TGTGCTAGTGGCCACCGGACTAGCGGGCCGGGTTACAATGAGCAGTTCTTC. This translates into CASGHRTSGPGYNEQFF.

At least ten counts were recorded for this clonotype. This chain joins TRBV6-2 or TRBV6-3 and TRBJ1-1; TRBD1 might be the D (5 bases). Trimming shortened V by 7 bases and J by 0 bases, and 9 bases separated the two germline ends. The CDR3 contains 13 residues. Germline V gene data show CDR1 as MNHEY and CDR2 as SVGEGT. CDR3 residues: CASTGHLNTEAFF. The CDR3 nucleotides are TGTGCCAGCACCGGACACCTGAACACTGAAGCTTTCTTT.

The V call is TRBV7-9, the J call TRBJ2-7; 11 bases are a match to TRBD1. Germline trimming cut 0 bases from V and 6 bases from J; bases unmatched to any gene: 10. Germline V gives CDR1 SEHNR, CDR2 FQNEAQ (reference sequence). The CDR3 is 17 amino acids. The CDR3 DNA reads as TGTGCCAGCAGCTTAGCCCTCACCGGGACAGGGGGAAGCGAGCAGTACTTC. Translation gives CASSLALTGTGGSEQYF.

In this sample, this clonotype turned up many times. The chain joins TRBV11-3 to TRBJ2-1; no clear D. The V end was cut by 1 base, the J end by 0 bases, with 16 bases between. The CDR3 is made up of 18 amino acids. Per germline, CDR1 SGHNT and CDR2 YENEEA. The CDR3 nucleotides read TGTGCCAGCAGCTTAGTAGCCAGCCCCCTCAGCTCCTACAATGAGCAGTTCTTC. It encodes CASSLVASPLSSYNEQFF.

The chain uses TRBV7-2 and TRBJ2-3; 8 bases fit TRBD2. CDR3 length: 20 residues. J lost 5 bases, V lost 4 bases, and 23 bases had no gene match. Per the germline V gene, CDR1 is SGHTA and CDR2 is FQGNSA. The CDR3 bases are TGTGCCAGCAGCTCGTACCCTCCGGCCGGGGGGGGGGCCTCTAAAGATACGCAGTATTTT. As protein: CASSSYPPAGGGASKDTQYF.

Note on this clonotype: A read error may explain this, as a much larger clone is one base away. The CDR3 does not close with the conserved phenylalanine or tryptophan, likely indicating a read error. The chain is built from TRBV11-2 and TRBJ2-7, with 8 bases that match TRBD2. Trimming cost V 5 bases and J 4 bases; bases outside gene matches: 4. The CDR3 sequence is 13 residues long. The germline gives CDR1 SGHAT, CDR2 FQNNGV. For the CDR3, the DNA is TGTGCCAGCAGCCGGGGGGGAGTATACGAGCAGTACCTC. Translating it yields CASSRGGVYEQYL.

This clonotype has at least ten counts. This chain links TRBV20-1 with TRBJ2-3, with D possibly TRBD2 on 5 matching bases. Trimming left V 6 bases short and J 5 bases short, with 9 bases between. CDR1 is DFQATT, CDR2 SNEGSKA, per germline (reference sequence). The CDR3 has 11 amino acids. CDR3 protein: CSAGVGDTQYF. In DNA, the CDR3 is TGCAGTGCCGGGGTGGGAGATACGCAGTATTTT.

This clonotype showed up many times. CDR3 bases: TGTGCCACCAGCAACAGGGTCAATCAGCCCCAGCATTTT. Protein sequence: CATSNRVNQPQHF. This sequence joins TRBV15 and TRBJ1-5, with a tentative D call TRBD1 (6 bases). There are 13 residues in the CDR3. Germline V gene sequence: CDR1 LNHNV, CDR2 YYDKDF (reference sequence). V was clipped by 4 bases and J by 3 bases, with 7 bases between them.

This clonotype was found many times. The chain has TRBV11-2 and TRBJ2-7, with D perhaps matching TRBD1 (5 bases). The CDR3 extends over 15 amino acids. Germline CDR1 and CDR2: SGHAT and FQNNGV. With 0 bases removed from V and 5 bases from J, the gap between germline ends came to 14 bases. The CDR3 loop is CASSLDPGIMNEQYF. The CDR3 DNA is TGTGCCAGCAGCTTAGACCCAGGGATAATGAACGAGCAGTACTTC.

The sample holds many counts of this clonotype. The genes are TRBV27 and TRBJ2-7; D is ambiguous. Trimming shortened V by 6 bases and J by 0 bases, and 12 bases separated the two germline ends. Germline CDR1 is MNHEY and CDR2 is SMNVEV (reference sequence). The CDR3 loop spans 14 amino acids. CDR3 protein: CASSALLSSYEQYF. The CDR3 nucleotides read TGTGCCAGCAGCGCCCTCCTTTCCTCCTACGAGCAGTACTTC.

This clonotype appeared many times. The chain couples TRBV11-3 to TRBJ2-2, with 9 nucleotides matching TRBD1. CDR1 SGHNT and CDR2 YENEEA come from the germline V gene. CDR3 size: 15 residues. Trimming cost V 3 bases and J 6 bases; bases outside gene matches: 5. CDR3 sequence reads: CASSFGTGKAGELFF. The CDR3 nucleotides are TGTGCCAGCAGCTTCGGGACAGGGAAGGCCGGGGAGCTGTTTTTT.

This clonotype was counted many times. The genes are TRBV5-1 and TRBJ1-1; maybe TRBD1 (5 bases). V was shortened by 4 bases and J by 4 bases, with 17 bases between the two germline ends. CDR1 and CDR2 from the germline V gene are SGHRS and YFSETQ. The CDR3 extends over 15 amino acids. The CDR3 DNA sequence: TGCGCCAGCAGCCCTAACCTGGGGGTTGGCACTGAAGCTTTCTTT. Its protein is CASSPNLGVGTEAFF.

This clonotype was counted at least ten times. CDR3 residues: CASGQGAQETQYF. CDR3 nucleotides: TGTGCCAGCGGGCAGGGGGCGCAAGAGACCCAGTACTTC. The rearrangement links TRBV2 to TRBJ2-5; 8 bases line up with TRBD1. Germline trimming cut 8 bases from V and 2 bases from J; bases unmatched to any gene: 4. Germline V gene lookup returns CDR1 SNHLY and CDR2 FYNNEI. CDR3 length equals 13 residues.

In this sample, this clonotype turned up many times. V usage is TRBV4-1 and J usage is TRBJ2-1; D perhaps matches TRBD2 (6 bases). From germline, CDR1 is MGHRA and CDR2 YSYEKL. V shed 4 bases and J shed 0 bases, with 13 bases lying between them. The CDR3 has 16 amino acids. The CDR3 reads CASSLQRVSSYNEQFF. The CDR3 region has the DNA TGCGCCAGCAGCCTACAGCGGGTAAGCTCCTACAATGAGCAGTTCTTC.

This clonotype came up a few times. CDR3 loop: CASSPAPRFLRETQYF. The CDR3 region has the DNA TGTGCCAGCAGCCCCGCACCGCGATTCTTACGGGAGACCCAGTACTTC. J is TRBJ2-5 and V is TRBV7-9; D unclear. CDR1 and CDR2 (germline): SEHNR, FQNEAQ (reference sequence). The V end lost 5 bases, the J end lost 5 bases, and 21 bases lay between the germline ends. This CDR3 has 16 amino acids.

This clonotype was recorded at least ten times. The chain joins TRBV5-8 to TRBJ1-1; 7 nucleotides line up with TRBD1. This CDR3 spans 14 amino acids. J was trimmed by 2 bases and V by 4 bases; bases with no gene match: 5. The germline V gene has CDR1 SGHTS and CDR2 YDEGEE. The CDR3 spells CASSHRGPNTEAFF. The CDR3 coding sequence is TGTGCCAGCAGCCACAGGGGACCCAACACTGAAGCTTTCTTT.

The V call is TRBV7-9, the J call TRBJ2-1; 9 nucleotides line up with TRBD1. J was trimmed by 2 bases and V by 5 bases; bases with no gene match: 10. The CDR3 contains 17 residues. Germline lookup yields CDR1 SEHNR and CDR2 FQNEAQ (reference sequence). Here the CDR3 reads CASSTNLRDRAYNEQFF. In nucleotides, the CDR3 is TGTGCCAGCAGCACTAACCTCCGGGACAGGGCCTACAATGAGCAGTTCTTC.

This clonotype was observed many times. The rearrangement joins TRBV11-3 to TRBJ1-1, with D unclear. This CDR3 is 15 amino acids long. Germline assignment: CDR1 SGHNT and CDR2 YENEEA. Trimming took 4 bases from V and 3 from J, leaving 15 bases between them. The CDR3 is CASSSTAGLDTEAFF. Here the CDR3 DNA reads TGTGCCAGCAGCTCAACGGCGGGTTTGGACACTGAAGCTTTCTTT.

The table lists this clonotype with many counts. The chain links TRBV9 to TRBJ2-1, with 10 bases matching TRBD2. The CDR3 totals 15 residues. The germline gives CDR1 SGDLS, CDR2 YYNGEE. Trimming cost V 0 bases and J 6 bases; bases outside gene matches: 3. The CDR3 protein is CASSVAGTSANEQFF. The CDR3 bases are TGTGCCAGCAGCGTAGCGGGGACTAGCGCCAATGAGCAGTTCTTC.

This clonotype was picked up a small number of times. The rearrangement joins TRBV6-1 to TRBJ1-6; D gene uncertain. The CDR3 sequence is 15 residues long. Germline CDR1 is MNHNS and CDR2 is SASEGT. The V gene lost 6 bases and the J gene lost 2 bases, with 11 bases spanning the gap. This CDR3 reads CASSSGATYNSPLHF. DNA of the CDR3: TGTGCCAGCAGCTCCGGAGCGACCTATAATTCACCCCTCCACTTT.

The gene calls are TRBV20-1 and TRBJ1-1, with D possibly matching TRBD1 (5 bases). The ends were cut back, 3 bases at V and 1 base at J, with 9 bases in the middle. There are 13 residues in the CDR3. Germline V gene sequence: CDR1 DFQATT, CDR2 SNEGSKA (reference sequence). For the CDR3, the DNA is TGCAGTGCTAGCAAGACAGCGAACACTGAAGCTTTCTTT. Protein: CSASKTANTEAFF.